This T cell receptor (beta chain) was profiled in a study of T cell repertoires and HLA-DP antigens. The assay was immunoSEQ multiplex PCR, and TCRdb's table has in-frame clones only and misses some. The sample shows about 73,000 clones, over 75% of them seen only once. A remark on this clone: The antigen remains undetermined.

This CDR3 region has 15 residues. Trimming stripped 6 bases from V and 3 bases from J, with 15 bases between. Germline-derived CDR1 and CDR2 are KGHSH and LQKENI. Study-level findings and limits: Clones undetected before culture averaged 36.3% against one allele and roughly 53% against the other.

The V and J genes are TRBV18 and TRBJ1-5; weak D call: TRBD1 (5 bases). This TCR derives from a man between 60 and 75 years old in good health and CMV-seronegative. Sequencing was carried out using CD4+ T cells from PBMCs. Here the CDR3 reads CASSVNWGFNQPQHF. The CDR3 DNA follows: TGTGCCAGCTCGGTTAACTGGGGCTTCAATCAGCCCCAGCATTTT.